One and the same sample provided the 7 T cell receptor beta chains below, sequenced in a study of blood T cells in healthy people across ages. Using a J-beta primer mix together with a sample-barcoded 5' primer, a second PCR was run for 7 to 11 cycles. MiXCR, run by TCRdb on the 5' RACE reads, gives a single entry per CDR3 protein. Seen here are roughly 1.4 million distinct CDR3 sequences, approximately 60% observed once, and the top ten hold 5.5% to 8%. The material sequenced was blood. All receptors derive from a man aged 18 to 29 in good health.

Remarks on this clonotype: Sequence at one end of the junction differs from germline and may be a read error. The J gene is TRBJ2-4, the V gene TRBV28; D might be TRBD1 (5 bases). The DNA matches TRBJ2-5 better at its end, which makes the J call doubtful. The germline V gene has CDR1 MDHEN and CDR2 SYDVKM. This CDR3 has 14 residues. CDR3 in amino acids: CAGSRRTNWETQYF. In DNA form, the CDR3 reads TGTGCCGGCAGCCGACGGACAAATTGGGAGACCCAGTACTTC.

This rearrangement joins TRBV28 to TRBJ1-2, with D possibly matching TRBD1 (5 bases). The V gene lost 6 bases and the J gene lost 4 bases, with 21 bases spanning the gap. The CDR3 runs 16 residues. Germline loops: CDR1 MDHEN, CDR2 SYDVKM. In DNA, the CDR3 is TGTGCCAGCAGCGACACAATATCCGGGACGGCCTATGGCTACACCTTC. It yields the protein CASSDTISGTAYGYTF.

The V and J genes are TRBV6-4 and TRBJ2-1; perhaps TRBD1 as D (6 bases). Germline V gene lookup returns CDR1 MRHNA and CDR2 SNTAGT. V lost 3 bases to trimming and J lost 9 bases, with 9 bases between them. The CDR3 sequence is 12 residues long. Here the CDR3 reads CASSELGGEQFF. The CDR3 nucleotides read TGTGCCAGCAGTGAACTAGGGGGTGAGCAGTTCTTC.

The chain links TRBV10-2 to TRBJ2-6, with unresolved D. This CDR3 is built from 15 residues. V lost 8 bases, J lost 2 bases, and 13 bases lay in between. The V gene's germline CDR1 is WSHSY and CDR2 SAAADI. Written as DNA, the CDR3 is TGCGCCAGCGGGCATCCAGTCCCTGGGGCCAACGTCCTGACTTTC. As protein: CASGHPVPGANVLTF.

The sample holds many counts of this clonotype. The genes are TRBV20-1 and TRBJ2-1, with 8 bases matching TRBD2. CDR3 size: 14 residues. Germline trimming cut 2 bases from V and 15 bases from J; bases unmatched to any gene: 15. Germline loops: CDR1 DFQATT, CDR2 SNEGSKA (reference sequence). The CDR3: CSARPAVGAGVGFF. In DNA, the CDR3 is TGCAGTGCTAGACCCGCAGTCGGAGCGGGAGTAGGGTTCTTC.

This sequence joins TRBV6-1 and TRBJ2-5; possible D gene TRBD1, 5 bases. The CDR3 extends over 17 amino acids. The V end lost 2 bases, the J end lost 5 bases, and 21 bases lay between the germline ends. Germline assignment: CDR1 MNHNS and CDR2 SASEGT. The CDR3 bases are TGTGCCAGCAGTGAATCGGTCAGACAGTCTAGTAGGGAGACCCAGTACTTC. Amino acid sequence: CASSESVRQSSRETQYF.

The V and J genes are TRBV7-6 and TRBJ2-1; 10 nucleotides line up with TRBD2. The V gene's germline CDR1 is SGHVS and CDR2 FNYEAQ. V gave up 5 bases and J gave up 4 bases; unmatched junction bases: 8. The CDR3 contains 16 residues. CDR3: CASSISLAGVYNEQFF. In DNA form, the CDR3 reads TGTGCCAGCAGCATAAGCCTAGCGGGGGTTTACAATGAGCAGTTCTTC. The full variable domain, its missing parts supplied by reference TRBV7-6 and TRBJ2-1, is GAGVSQSPRYKVTKRGQDVALRCDPISGHVSLYWYRQALGQGPEFLTYFNYEAQQDKSGLPNDRFSAERPEGSISTLTIQRTEQRDSAMYRCASSISLAGVYNEQFFGPGTRLTVL.